This TCR beta chain was found in a study of T cells after yellow fever vaccination. Using its own MiXCR run on the 5' RACE reads, TCRdb lists one record per CDR3 protein. The sample yields about 260,000 distinct CDR3 sequences, around 4.9% seen once. Overall study findings and caveats: A weaker secondary response peaked on day 5, the primary on day 15.

This clonotype occurred many times. Its antigen is unidentified. The CDR3 length is 11 residues. V lost 1 base to trimming and J lost 5 bases, with 2 bases between them. Germline assignment: CDR1 SGHDT and CDR2 YYEEEE. The chain uses TRBV5-6 and TRBJ2-3; unclear D gene. The sample was CD4+ T cells sorted from PBMCs, taken on the day of the yellow fever booster vaccination. The TCR was taken from a man between 18 and 35 years old who received the YFV17D yellow fever vaccine. The CDR3 spells CASSLQDTQYF. The CDR3 DNA reads as TGTGCCAGCAGCTTGCAAGATACGCAGTATTTT.